This T cell receptor beta chain was sequenced during a study of cytomegalovirus exposure and HLA in healthy donors (dated by TCRdb to the late 2010s). Context from the whole study: In an earlier analysis of under 750 of the donors, about 260 Gb of sequence data and just under 120 million unique TCR beta sequences from 180 million or so T cells were reported. An early release covering 550 to 700 HLA-typed donors comprised roughly 300 gigabases of sequencing data and 65 million to 100 million unique TCR sequences. Of the roughly 400 genotyped donors, approximately 83% fell in the genetic ancestry cluster associated with self-reported Caucasian donors. The study was designed to test whether signatures of past pathogen exposure could be identified by cataloging public T cell receptors. Using immunosequencing, the study profiled T cell repertoires from around 680 subjects and related those repertoires to cytomegalovirus serostatus. In addition to the first cohort of roughly 700 subjects, a separate validation cohort of 120 different subjects was used. To predict cytomegalovirus infection status, the study combined high-throughput TCR immunosequencing, statistical association of individual TCRs with disease status, and machine learning. A later analysis re-analyzed previously published TCR beta repertoires from roughly 630 donors and added high-resolution HLA genotyping to study TCR occurrence patterns. In the later analysis, no new phenotypic data were used to find candidate immune exposures; instead, reliance was placed on TCR beta sequences and their occurrence across donors. An earlier analysis of 587 of the donors used high-throughput TCR beta sequencing to judge whether each TCR beta V gene segment behaved as functional or pseudogenic. Donor age, sex, ethnicity and CMV serostatus were collected together with the repertoire data. Genome-wide SNP genotypes for about 65% of the 666 donors were used in a later genetic analysis, which treated that subset as a discovery cohort. Every repertoire in the discovery cohort had been generated on one and the same sequencing platform. HLA typing included class I and class II loci at four-digit resolution. Typing coverage differed by locus: A, B, C, DRB1 and DQB1 were typed in roughly 620-640 donors, DQA1 in roughly 510, DPA1 in around 600, and DPB1 in 400 to 490. Because of strong linkage in the cohort, five DR-DQ haplotypes were treated as single units for association and clustering. Among roughly 400 genotyped donors of the cohort, an average of roughly 240,000 unique TCR beta nucleotide sequences were sequenced per donor, approximately 20% of them non-productive.

Study-level results and caveats: A cluster of highly shared sequence variants was judged likely to represent a technical artifact of the sequencing pipeline. Several of the top co-occurrence clusters appeared to be linked to parvovirus B19, influenza, CMV and Epstein-Barr virus, according to a later analysis. A further reported finding was that TCR beta sequences accurately predicted the HLA-A and HLA-B alleles for most subjects in the first cohort. When HLA alleles, especially DR and DQ, strongly co-occurred, attributing TCR associations to individual alleles was difficult. Broadly in line with IMGT annotations, most TCR beta V segments showed up in productive rearrangements about 87% or about 30% of the time in an earlier analysis of some 590 of the donors. Roughly uniform sequencing depth across donors was assumed in presence/absence analyses, although this assumption may not hold. Most TCR sequences were observed very rarely across donors, whereas some public TCRs were present in many individuals. The study listed approximately 150 TCR beta chains as associated with cytomegalovirus. Because HLA typing was unavailable for some donors at each locus, only the typed subset was used in association tests. V-gene and J-gene trimming of TCR beta chains was associated with a missense DCLRE1C variant in a later genetic analysis, and the association was replicated in an independent cohort. According to a later genetic analysis, donors in an Asian-associated ancestry cluster had fewer N-insertions in productive TCRs than the approximately 630-donor mean. In a later analysis, HLA-associated TCR beta chains showed more clonal expansion and lower generation probabilities than non-associated chains that were equally common. In a later analysis, more than 15,000 TCR beta sequences were associated with specific HLA alleles at a false discovery rate of 0.05. The earlier analysis of 450 to 700 of the donors excluded seventeen rarely observed V segments, including chromosome 9 orphons, because counts were too low. In this cohort, only TCR beta chains were sequenced, and detectable features were limited by the absence of alpha or paired-chain data. In vitro tests confirmed that a few of the cytomegalovirus-associated TCR beta chains recognize cytomegalovirus antigens. According to a later analysis, TCR association rates differed among HLA loci, with DRB1 alleles showing the most associated TCRs and HLA-C alleles showing the fewest. Most CMV-associated TCR beta chains appeared to be HLA-restricted in a later analysis, and the HLA associations seemed to be driven largely by CMV exposure. It was suggested by the authors that the approach could potentially be generalized to other disease states and immunological phenotypes. Cytomegalovirus status was reported to be diagnosed by the classifier with high specificity and sensitivity in both the original and validation cohorts. Correlated functional status among segregating V segments might be attributable to linkage disequilibrium, but an unknown experimental factor could not be ruled out. Some IMGT-functional V segments, including TRBV6-2 and TRBV6-3, could not be told apart with the 87-base-pair reads, so those segments were excluded. The only immune exposure information available for the cohort was CMV serostatus.

Taken from the germline V gene, the CDR1 and CDR2 loops are SNHLY and FYNNEI. The CDR3 holds 16 amino acids from the cysteine to the phenylalanine. CDR3 DNA is the only sequence kept; it has 48 bases, read in frame from the first base. At the junction V is shortened by 2 bases and J by 4 bases; bases outside the gene matches: 7. The cohort comprised under 700 healthy bone marrow donors. Cohort members were all nominally healthy when sampled, although unrecorded immune exposures were likely present. The donor tested CMV seropositive and was one of the 289 seropositive cohort members. A peripheral blood sample was provided by each donor, and peripheral blood mononuclear cells were used for TCR beta sequencing. The Qiagen DNeasy Blood Extraction Kit was used to extract genomic DNA from the blood cell samples. About this clone itself: What antigen it recognizes has not been identified. There are no base qualities to consult, and no much larger clone falls within one base.

The protocol used for the library was the immunoSEQ multiplex PCR assay. The multiplex PCR relied on a mix of 60 forward primers for TCR Vbeta segments and 13 reverse primers for TCR Jbeta segments. The CDR3 region of rearranged TCR beta genes was amplified from genomic DNA by a multiplex PCR assay. On the Illumina HiSeq System, the amplified TCR beta libraries were sequenced as 87-base-pair reads. The authors' analysis ran thus. A later analysis tallied 75 million to 85 million unique TCR beta chains across the 650 to 750 repertoires, and about 12 million of those chains were shared by two or more donors. Raw reads were error-corrected and collapsed into unique sequences by a nearest-neighbor algorithm in which closely related sequences were merged to remove PCR and sequencing errors. Alignment of CDR3 sequences to IMGT reference sequences was used to assign V, D and J gene segments. For a sequence to be retained, a match of at least six nucleotides to both a V gene segment and a J gene segment was required. A rearrangement counted as productive if the CDR3 had no stop codons and remained in frame with V and J, and every other rearrangement counted as non-productive. Following IMGT convention, CDR3 was defined as the stretch from the second conserved V-encoded cysteine to the conserved J-encoded phenylalanine. Sequences without an unambiguous match to a single V gene segment were excluded from the earlier analysis of over 500 of the donors. In an earlier analysis of approximately 610 of the donors, V segments were called functional above 56.7% productive rearrangements and were called segregating when the between-donor standard deviation exceeded 5%. To diagnose cytomegalovirus status from the catalog of TCR beta chain sequences, a statistical classification framework was built. A later analysis assigned V and J genes by comparing TCR nucleotide sequences with IMGT/GENE-DB human TR gene sequences. In a later analysis, CDR3 sequences and most-parsimonious VDJ recombination scenarios were assigned using the TCRdist pipeline. In a later analysis, each TCR beta chain was defined by its CDR3 amino acid sequence together with its V-gene family, and reads lacking a unique V-gene family were excluded. A later analysis removed roughly 590 highly shared, low-generation-probability nucleotide sequences to deal with suspected cross-contamination and a sequencing artifact. For each public chain, a later analysis derived a clonal expansion index from normalized ranks of inferred template counts within each repertoire. Generation probabilities in a later analysis came from a VDJ recombination model fitted to out-of-frame rearrangements, and those results were checked against IGoR. In a later analysis, hypergeometric tests were used to score TCR-TCR, TCR-HLA and TCR-CMV co-occurrence, with a repertoire-size bias correction applied to TCR pairs. In a later analysis, false discovery rates were estimated by permuting HLA or CMV assignments 20 times. A later analysis grouped co-occurring TCRs with DBSCAN, adding TCRdist sequence similarity when clustering within HLA-allele-positive subsets. Repertoires with fewer than 30,000 or more than 120,000 public chains were left out of co-occurrence clustering, as were four to six repertoires with anomalous nucleotide sharing. TCRdb holds this immuneACCESS table with in-frame rearrangements only. Some clones are missing; in checked studies, unresolved V genes explain under half, and the rest has no known cause. That table gives V, J and clone size, and the DNA gave D and trimming. This sample is represented by approximately 44,000 clones; 87% of them were singletons. The ten top clones hold about 8% of the sample.

The chain is made from TRBV2 and TRBJ2-3; 9 of the junction bases match TRBD2. The TCR comes from a middle-aged woman in good health and CMV-seropositive. Sequenced sample: PBMCs. The CDR3 has the sequence CASSELAGRIADTQYF. The nucleotide sequence is TGTGCCAGCAGTGAACTAGCGGGGAGGATCGCAGATACGCAGTATTTT.